Following are 4 T cell receptor beta chains from one sample sequenced in a study. MiXCR, run by TCRdb on the 5' RACE reads, gives a single entry per CDR3 protein. This sample carries roughly 56,000 distinct CDR3 sequences, roughly 30% of them seen once, and the ten largest clones take roughly 2.5%. The sample taken for sequencing was tumor-infiltrating naive CD4+ T cells sorted from the breast tumor. Subset given: naive CD4+ T cells, CD4+CD45RA+CD25-. These receptors came from a female donor with breast cancer.

CDR3 in DNA: TGCGCCAGCAGGCGCCGGGCCTCTCCAGGGGACGGGAGGGAAGCAGATACGCAGTATTTT. Residues: CASRRRASPGDGREADTQYF. J is TRBJ2-3 and V is TRBV4-3, with 8 bases identical to TRBD2. Germline lookup yields CDR1 LGHNA and CDR2 YSLEER. V lost 6 bases and J lost 4; bases outside the gene matches: 24. The CDR3 contains 20 residues.

J is TRBJ1-2 and V is TRBV4-1; unclear D gene. The CDR3 totals 13 residues. The germline CDR1 and CDR2 sequences are MGHRA and YSYEKL. V gave up 2 bases and J gave up 3 bases, with 7 bases separating them. The CDR3 DNA reads as TGCGCCAGCAGCCAAAGGCTTTACTATGGCTACACCTTC. The encoded protein is CASSQRLYYGYTF.

This clonotype was seen a few times. J is TRBJ2-1 and V is TRBV6-2 or TRBV6-3; perhaps TRBD2 as D (6 bases). Germline CDR1 is MNHEY and CDR2 is SVGEGT. The CDR3 is 15 amino acids. Between the trimmed V and J ends, which lost 7 bases and 9 bases, there was a span of 22 bases. CDR3 DNA sequence: TGTGCCAGCAAGCCACGGGGGTCAGGTGATGGTGAGCAGTTCTTC. This encodes CASKPRGSGDGEQFF.

This clonotype was seen only a few times. The chain is built from TRBV7-9 and TRBJ2-2, with 12 bases aligning to TRBD2. Germline CDR1 and CDR2: SEHNR and FQNEAQ (reference sequence). The length of the CDR3 is 17 residues. The junction had 8 bases not matched to a gene; V was cut back by 5 bases and J by 4 bases. CDR3 loop: CASSPRGLAGPTGELFF. CDR3 nucleotide sequence: TGTGCCAGCAGCCCAAGAGGACTAGCGGGACCCACCGGGGAGCTGTTTTTT.